Reported below is one TCR beta chain. This entry is derived from a study of PD-L1 blockade in urothelial cancer. Background on the study: Enrolled patients had been treated previously with 0 to 3 chemotherapy regimens. Blood analyses occurred 3 weeks (second dose) and 6 weeks post treatment start. T cells were recovered from blood samples at a median of around 140,000.

The CDR3 runs 12 residues. V was clipped by 4 bases and J by 2 bases, with 6 bases between them. Germline V gives CDR1 ENHRY, CDR2 SYGVKD. Time point of the sample: pretreatment peripheral blood. The study enrolled patients with locally advanced or metastatic urothelial carcinoma. Sequencing was performed with immunoSEQ multiplex PCR; in TCRdb, only in-frame clones are kept and a portion is missing. The table includes 30,000 to 40,000 clones, approximately 80% detected once. The sample in question was PBMCs, obtained around atezolizumab (anti-PD-L1) treatment. The chain carries TRBV10-3 and TRBJ2-7; the D gene is possibly TRBD1 (5 bases). The receptor was derived from a man in his sixties with urothelial cancer. The CDR3 loop is CAISARAYEQYF. CDR3 bases: TGTGCCATCAGTGCCAGGGCCTACGAGCAGTACTTC.